These 29 T cell receptor beta chains share one sample of origin, sequenced in a study of blood T cell repertoires in COVID-19 (dated by TCRdb to the early 2020s). The library was made by the immunoSEQ multiplex PCR assay. TCRdb re-hosts the immuneACCESS table, in-frame sequences only. Its copies lack some clones; in the studies checked, an unresolved V gene accounts for under half of them, and the cause for the rest is not known. The sample includes about 350,000 clones, with approximately 86% observed a single time. The top ten constitute under 8.5% of the sample. Sequenced material: peripheral blood. The receptors here all came from a woman aged 55-70 years with COVID-19, enrolled during active disease.

This clone was observed a handful of times. The CDR3 DNA follows: TGTGCCAGCAACCCTTGGAGAGGGTTTAATCAGCCCCAGCATTTT. Translating it yields CASNPWRGFNQPQHF. The V call is TRBV6-5, the J call TRBJ1-5; D gene uncertain. Germline loops: CDR1 MNHEY, CDR2 SVGAGI. This CDR3 region has 15 residues. Between the trimmed V and J ends, which lost 7 bases and 4 bases, there was a span of 17 bases.

The rearrangement uses TRBV4-3 and TRBJ2-7, with 7 bases fitting TRBD2. The V gene end was trimmed by 1 base and the J gene end by 6 bases; junction bases not matched to a gene: 9. The CDR3 is 15 residues long. Germline-derived CDR1 and CDR2 are LGHNA and YSLEER. CDR3 sequence reads: CASSQGGEGLSEQYF. CDR3 DNA sequence: TGCGCCAGCAGCCAAGGGGGGGAGGGCTTATCCGAGCAGTACTTC.

The rearrangement joins TRBV10-1 to TRBJ2-2; 9 bases are shared with TRBD1. The CDR3 length is 13 residues. With V trimmed by 4 bases and J by 6 bases, 0 bases remained unmatched. CDR1 and CDR2 (germline): WNHNN, SYGVQD (reference sequence). This CDR3 is CASSGTGAGELFF. For the CDR3, the DNA is TGCGCCAGCAGTGGGACAGGGGCCGGGGAGCTGTTTTTT.

This clone was found once. The chain has TRBV13 and TRBJ2-3, with TRBD2 matching over 11 bases. J gave up 2 bases and V 4 bases, and 5 bases lay outside the gene matches. The CDR3 extends over 16 amino acids. Germline V gives CDR1 PRHDT, CDR2 FYEKMQ (reference sequence). CDR3 loop: CASSSSSGGFTDTQYF. CDR3 in DNA: TGTGCCAGCAGCTCCTCTAGCGGGGGGTTCACAGATACGCAGTATTTT.

This clone was recorded once. V and J are TRBV5-6 and TRBJ1-4, with D possibly being TRBD1 (6 bases). Deletions cut 5 bases from V and 7 bases from J, with 27 bases between. This CDR3 has 18 residues. Germline V gives CDR1 SGHDT, CDR2 YYEEEE. CDR3: CASSPKGHQSIMPEKLFF. CDR3 bases: TGTGCCAGCAGTCCTAAGGGACATCAGTCGATTATGCCTGAAAAACTGTTTTTT.

V and J are TRBV19 and TRBJ2-3; D gene unclear. The germline V gene encodes CDR1 LNHDA and CDR2 SQIVND (reference sequence). The CDR3 sequence is 13 residues long. V gave up 0 bases and J gave up 13 bases, with 14 bases separating them. DNA for the CDR3: TGTGCCAGTAGTATAGAGCGTGGTTCAATGGAGTATTTT. As protein: CASSIERGSMEYF.

This clone was recorded a few times. This chain joins TRBV25-1 and TRBJ1-6; D is perhaps TRBD1 (6 bases). Deletions cut 4 bases from V and 6 bases from J, with 10 bases between. The CDR3 is made up of 14 amino acids. The V gene's germline CDR1 is MGHDK and CDR2 SYGVNS. The CDR3 sequence is CASSGAGVNSPLHF. The DNA of the CDR3 is TGTGCCAGCAGTGGGGCAGGGGTTAATTCACCCCTCCACTTT.

CDR3 nucleotide sequence: TGCAGCGTCTACCAACAGGGCTCCTACGAGCAGTACTTC. Translated: CSVYQQGSYEQYF. The V and J genes are TRBV29-1 and TRBJ2-7; D might be TRBD1 (6 bases). This CDR3 is built from 13 residues. Germline CDR1 reads SQVTM; CDR2 reads ANQGSEA. V was clipped by 6 bases and J by 0 bases, with 12 bases between them.

Only one count was recorded for this clone. The chain combines TRBV30 with TRBJ1-6; D is possibly TRBD1 (5 bases). This CDR3 comprises 15 residues. In germline, CDR1 is GTSNPN, CDR2 SVGIG (reference sequence). Trimming shortened V by 0 bases and J by 10 bases, and 16 bases separated the two germline ends. Here the CDR3 DNA reads TGTGCCTGGAGTGTGGGGGGAGCCGGAAACTCACCCCTCCACTTT. This sequence encodes CAWSVGGAGNSPLHF.

The chain combines TRBV5-1 with TRBJ2-1; D might be TRBD2 (6 bases). Trimming took 4 bases from V and 7 from J, leaving 6 bases between them. The CDR3 extends over 11 amino acids. Germline lookup yields CDR1 SGHRS and CDR2 YFSETQ. The CDR3 region is CASSGRNEQFF. CDR3 in DNA: TGCGCCAGCAGCGGGAGGAATGAGCAGTTCTTC.

This clone is a singleton in its sample. The chain uses TRBV7-9 and TRBJ2-5; 8 positions match TRBD1. Germline CDR1 reads SEHNR; CDR2 reads FQNEAQ (reference sequence). Trimming removed 10 bases from V and 4 bases from J; junction bases left unmatched: 8. There are 13 residues in the CDR3. CDR3 residues: CATDRGGRETQYF. DNA of the CDR3: TGTGCCACCGACAGGGGAGGTCGAGAGACCCAGTACTTC.

The CDR3 region has the DNA TGTGCCAGCAGCCCCAGACAGGGATATAATGAAAAACTGTTTTTT. Protein sequence: CASSPRQGYNEKLFF. The J gene is TRBJ1-4, the V gene TRBV11-3; 7 bases are shared with TRBD1. From germline, CDR1 is SGHNT and CDR2 YENEEA. This CDR3 is 15 amino acids long. Germline trimming cut 5 bases from V and 4 bases from J; bases unmatched to any gene: 7.

The gene calls are TRBV11-1 and TRBJ2-3; 11 bases map to TRBD2. Germline V lookup: CDR1 SGHAT, CDR2 FQDESV (reference sequence). CDR3 size: 15 residues. The ends lost 5 bases at V and 5 bases at J; junction bases unmatched: 6. In DNA form, the CDR3 reads TGTGCCAGCAGCGTTAGCGGGGGGGCCGTAGATACGCAGTATTTT. Translating it yields CASSVSGGAVDTQYF.

CDR3 residues: CSASPQGLGEETQYF. CDR3 coding DNA: TGCAGTGCTAGTCCACAGGGTCTGGGGGAAGAGACCCAGTACTTC. The chain couples TRBV20-1 to TRBJ2-5; possible D gene TRBD1, 6 bases. The CDR3 runs to 15 residues. Germline V gene sequence: CDR1 DFQATT, CDR2 SNEGSKA (reference sequence). V was trimmed by 3 bases and J by 3 bases, leaving 17 bases between them.

The chain links TRBV6-5 to TRBJ2-3, with 13 positions matching TRBD2. Germline assignment: CDR1 MNHEY and CDR2 SVGAGI. Losses at the gene ends were 6 bases for V and 2 bases for J; bases not matched to a gene: 2. The CDR3 is 15 amino acids. The CDR3 sequence: CASRGLAGATDTQYF. The CDR3 region has the DNA TGTGCCAGCAGAGGACTAGCGGGGGCCACAGATACGCAGTATTTT.

The rearrangement links TRBV5-1 to TRBJ1-2; TRBD1 agrees at 9 bases. The CDR3 has 13 residues. J gave up 5 bases and V 4 bases, and 3 bases lay outside the gene matches. Germline V gene data show CDR1 as SGHRS and CDR2 as YFSETQ. CDR3 coding DNA: TGCGCCAGCAGCCAACAGGGGGCTTATGGCTACACCTTC. Its translation: CASSQQGAYGYTF.

The chain has TRBV12-5 and TRBJ1-4; D may be TRBD1 (5 bases). Trimming left V 11 bases short and J 10 bases short, with 14 bases between. CDR3 length: 11 residues. Germline V gives CDR1 LGHNT, CDR2 FRNRAP. CDR3 in amino acids: CAGGGGRKLFF. The CDR3 bases are TGTGCTGGAGGTGGGGGGAGAAAACTGTTTTTT.

The rearrangement uses TRBV5-5 and TRBJ2-7; TRBD2 matches 11 bases. Germline-derived CDR1 and CDR2 are SGHKS and YYEKEE (reference sequence). J was trimmed by 2 bases and V by 3 bases; bases with no gene match: 4. CDR3 length: 15 residues. CDR3 coding DNA: TGTGCCAGCAGCTCGGGACTAGCGGCCGCCTACGAGCAGTACTTC. Translated, it gives CASSSGLAAAYEQYF.

The chain has TRBV6-5 and TRBJ1-3; D remains unclear. The CDR3 consists of 15 residues. Germline CDR1 MNHEY, CDR2 SVGAGI. Trimming took off 0 bases at V and 0 bases at J, with 6 bases between the two ends. CDR3 sequence reads: CASSYSRISGNTIYF. In DNA form, the CDR3 reads TGTGCCAGCAGTTACTCGAGGATCTCTGGAAACACCATATATTTT.

The chain employs TRBV25-1 and TRBJ1-2; 9 bases align to TRBD1. Trimming removed 2 bases from V and 5 bases from J; junction bases left unmatched: 6. In germline, CDR1 is MGHDK, CDR2 SYGVNS. The CDR3 contains 15 residues. In nucleotides, the CDR3 is TGTGCCAGCAGTGAACACTTTGGACAGGGGTATGGCTACACCTTC. Translating gives CASSEHFGQGYGYTF.

The gene calls are TRBV5-1 and TRBJ2-1, with a tentative D call TRBD1 (6 bases). The CDR3 sequence is 14 residues long. Germline V CDR1 and CDR2: SGHRS, YFSETQ. The V end was cut by 4 bases, the J end by 9 bases, with 17 bases between. CDR3 DNA: TGCGCCAGCAGCGACTACAGGGAAGGGTCTGAGCAGTTCTTC. This encodes CASSDYREGSEQFF. Together with reference TRBV5-1 and TRBJ2-1, the CDR3 gives the full variable domain: KAGVTQTPRYLIKTRGQQVTLSCSPISGHRSVSWYQQTPGQGLQFLFEYFSETQRNKGNFPGRFSGRQFSNSRSEMNVSTLELGDSALYLCASSDYREGSEQFFGPGTRLTVL.

The chain employs TRBV10-2 and TRBJ1-5; 7 bases line up with TRBD1. V lost 6 bases and J lost 0; bases outside the gene matches: 2. Germline V gene lookup returns CDR1 WSHSY and CDR2 SAAADI. The CDR3 totals 14 residues. The CDR3 DNA sequence: TGCGCCAGCAGCGACAGGGATAGCAATCAGCCCCAGCATTTT. Encoded protein: CASSDRDSNQPQHF.

The rearrangement joins TRBV13 to TRBJ2-3, with TRBD1 matching 9 bases. The CDR3 length is 16 residues. V trimming: 5 bases; J trimming: 0 bases; junction bases outside the gene matches: 6. Germline CDR1 reads PRHDT; CDR2 reads FYEKMQ (reference sequence). CDR3 DNA sequence: TGTGCCAGCAGCCCAATGACAGGGGGTAGCACAGATACGCAGTATTTT. Amino acid sequence: CASSPMTGGSTDTQYF.

This clone has just a few counts. Compared with germline, one end of the junction differs, possibly owing to a read error. This rearrangement joins TRBV30 to TRBJ2-6; the match to TRBD1 covers 8 bases. Germline lookup yields CDR1 GTSNPN and CDR2 SVGIG (reference sequence). The CDR3 totals 14 residues. The CDR3 region is CAWGQGSAANVLTF. In DNA, the CDR3 is TGTGCCTGGGGACAGGGTTCTGCGGCCAACGTCCTGACTTTC.

The chain employs TRBV18 and TRBJ1-6; no clear D. The CDR3 runs to 15 residues. Trimming cost V 4 bases and J 7 bases, with 14 bases left between them. Germline CDR1 is KGHSH and CDR2 is LQKENI. CDR3 nucleotide sequence: TGTGCCAGCTCACAAGAGCGGGGATCAAATTCACCCCTCCACTTT. It encodes CASSQERGSNSPLHF.

The V gene is TRBV6-2 or TRBV6-3, the J gene TRBJ2-1; D might be TRBD2 (6 bases). Germline V lookup: CDR1 MNHEY, CDR2 SVGEGT. Trimming stripped 0 bases from V and 8 bases from J, with 17 bases between. There are 16 residues in the CDR3. The CDR3 reads CASSYSTVGGSHEQFF. CDR3 bases: TGTGCCAGCAGTTACTCGACAGTTGGGGGGAGCCATGAGCAGTTCTTC.

This chain joins TRBV3-1 (or the pseudogene TRBV3-2) and TRBJ2-5; 7 positions agree with TRBD1. The CDR3 has 15 residues. V was clipped by 2 bases and J by 2 bases; unmatched bases: 5. Germline V gene lookup returns CDR1 LGHDT and CDR2 YNNKEL (reference sequence). In DNA, the CDR3 is TGTGCCAGCAGCCAAACACCGGGACAGCAAGAGACCCAGTACTTC. Translation: CASSQTPGQQETQYF.

V gene TRBV2 combines with J gene TRBJ2-2; perhaps TRBD1 as D (6 bases). Trimming took off 6 bases at V and 6 bases at J, with 14 bases between the two ends. Germline CDR1 and CDR2: SNHLY and FYNNEI. This CDR3 comprises 14 residues. The CDR3 reads CASRFLGGSGELFF. CDR3 in DNA: TGTGCCAGCAGGTTCCTTGGGGGCTCCGGGGAGCTGTTTTTT.

The genes are TRBV6-5 and TRBJ2-1; possibly TRBD1 for D (6 bases). Looked up from germline, CDR1 is MNHEY and CDR2 is SVGAGI. The CDR3 spans 16 residues. With 4 bases removed from V and 4 bases from J, the gap between germline ends came to 17 bases. The CDR3 bases are TGTGCCAGCAGTTCCCCCCTCAGGGGAAGTTACAATGAGCAGTTCTTC. Protein sequence: CASSSPLRGSYNEQFF.